The rows below give T cell receptor beta chains drawn from one sample of a study of T cells in Graves' hyperthyroidism and ophthalmopathy. TCRdb passed the multiplex PCR reads through MiXCR, listing each CDR3 protein once. The profile shows around 350,000 distinct CDR3 sequences, just under 25% of them singletons. Sequenced sample: blood. The receptors derive from a man aged 45-60 years with Graves' hyperthyroidism. The CDR3 runs from the conserved cysteine through the conserved F or W. Each record gives: V gene, J gene, clone size, D gene, CDR3 protein, CDR3 DNA. The D gene is left open where the match is weak. Clone size is not always given. Where it is, it says once, few, many or a class for expanded clones.

>TRBV11-2|TRBJ2-7|many|TRBD2
CASSRPSGNSYEQYF
TGTGCCAGCAGCAGACCTAGCGGGAACTCCTACGAGCAGTACTTC
>TRBV5-6|TRBJ2-1|.|TRBD2
CASSIYGGLAEYNEQFF
TGTGCCAGCAGCATTTATGGGGGACTAGCGGAATACAATGAGCAGTTCTTC
>TRBV6-1|TRBJ1-4|.|TRBD1
CASSDQDRVLEKLFF
TGTGCCAGCAGTGACCAAGACAGGGTTCTTGAAAAACTGTTTTTT
>TRBV28|TRBJ1-1|many|.
CASSLGRIGAFF
TGTGCCAGCAGTTTGGGAAGAATTGGGGCTTTCTTT
>TRBV12-3/TRBV12-4|TRBJ2-3|many|.
CASSLGVVTQYF
TGTGCCAGCAGTCTCGGAGTCGTTACGCAGTATTTT
>TRBV11-1|TRBJ2-1|.|TRBD2
CASSLGRAPLAGNQYNEQFF
TGTGCCAGCAGTTTGGGAAGGGCCCCTCTAGCGGGAAACCAATACAATGAGCAGTTCTTC
>TRBV7-2|TRBJ1-5|many|.
CASSLATGSGQPQHF
TGTGCCAGCAGCTTAGCCACAGGGTCGGGTCAGCCCCAGCATTTT
>TRBV5-1|TRBJ2-3|.|.
CASRRGSGTDTQYF
TGCGCCAGCAGGCGGGGTAGCGGCACAGATACGCAGTATTTT
>TRBV7-2|TRBJ2-4|many|TRBD2
CASSLLAGEQNIQYF
TGTGCCAGCAGCTTACTAGCGGGAGAGCAAAACATTCAGTACTTC
>TRBV7-2|TRBJ2-1|.|.
CASSLIVDNEQFF
TGTGCCAGCAGCCTTATAGTGGACAATGAGCAGTTCTTC
>TRBV28|TRBJ2-3|many|.
CASSFVAGTDTQYF
TGTGCCAGCAGTTTTGTAGCCGGGACAGATACGCAGTATTTT
>TRBV2|TRBJ2-1|many|.
CASSPEYNEQFF
TGTGCCAGCAGTCCAGAATACAATGAGCAGTTCTTC
>TRBV4-2|TRBJ1-2|few|TRBD1
CASSQGLPGTGEGGYTF
TGTGCCAGCAGCCAAGGCCTTCCAGGGACAGGCGAGGGAGGCTACACCTTC
>TRBV30|TRBJ2-7|.|.
CAWSFGRDYEQYF
TGTGCCTGGAGTTTCGGCAGGGACTACGAGCAGTACTTC
>TRBV5-6|TRBJ2-5|.|TRBD2
CASSLALAATQETQYF
TGTGCCAGCAGCTTGGCCCTAGCGGCAACTCAAGAGACCCAGTACTTC
>TRBV5-1|TRBJ2-7|.|.
CASSLGGQNSYEQYF
TGCGCCAGCAGCTTGGGAGGACAAAATTCCTACGAGCAGTACTTC
>TRBV24-1|TRBJ2-1|few|.
CATSDFRDSHGNEQFF
TGTGCCACCAGTGATTTCCGGGACTCTCACGGCAATGAGCAGTTCTTC
>TRBV6-1|TRBJ2-7|few|TRBD2
CATAPRLAGEQYF
TGTGCCACCGCCCCTCGACTAGCGGGAGAACAGTACTTC
>TRBV27|TRBJ2-1|few|TRBD2
CASSETSGKYNEQFF
TGTGCCAGCAGTGAGACTAGCGGGAAATACAATGAGCAGTTCTTC
>TRBV2|TRBJ2-1|few|.
CASSEGGRLGQFF
TGTGCCAGCAGTGAAGGTGGCCGGCTTGGGCAGTTCTTC
>TRBV29-1|TRBJ1-1|many|.
CSVEAGAGTEAFF
TGCAGCGTTGAAGCGGGGGCAGGCACTGAAGCTTTCTTT
>TRBV20-1|TRBJ2-3|.|.
CSATSRGGADTQYF
TGCAGTGCTACCTCAAGGGGAGGCGCAGATACGCAGTATTTT